This T cell receptor (beta chain) was sequenced during a study of T cells in Graves' hyperthyroidism and ophthalmopathy. Amplification yielded TCR beta CDR3 regions, with RNA transcripts as the source. First-round RT-PCR targeting the TCR CDR3 was performed with the HTBI primer set. TCRdb reprocessed the multiplex PCR reads with MiXCR, giving one entry per CDR3 protein. Here the sample spans hundreds of thousands of distinct CDR3 sequences, about 15% being singletons. V was pared by 0 bases and J by 4 bases, with 15 bases between. The CDR3 spans 16 residues. Per germline, CDR1 SGHAT and CDR2 FQNNGV. This clonotype was recorded many times.

The J gene is TRBJ2-5, the V gene TRBV11-2; possibly TRBD1 or TRBD2 for D (6 bases each). Specimen: blood. The clonotype originates from a woman between 40 and 50 years old with Graves' ophthalmopathy. The CDR3 sequence is CASSLDKGGRGETQYF. In DNA form, the CDR3 reads TGTGCCAGCAGCTTAGATAAGGGGGGCCGGGGAGAGACCCAGTACTTC.